These 11 T cell receptor beta chains share one sample of origin, sequenced in a study of shared clonotypes between healthy human individuals. Assay: immunoSEQ multiplex PCR; the TCRdb copy retains only in-frame clones and omits some. The table has about 600,000 clones, about 97% seen once; the top ten hold 0.057%. Sequencing was carried out using naive CD4+ T cells sorted from blood. Sample subset: CD45RA+ positively selected. The receptors shown here come from a woman under 40 in good health.

The rearrangement joins TRBV7-2 to TRBJ2-5, with D possibly TRBD2 on 6 matching bases. CDR1 is SGHTA and CDR2 is FQGNSA in the germline V gene. Trimming stripped 1 base from V and 2 bases from J, with 11 bases between. CDR3 length: 15 residues. CDR3 protein: CASSLVVAEQETQYF. CDR3 in DNA: TGTGCCAGCAGCTTAGTAGTAGCGGAACAAGAGACCCAGTACTTC. The full variable domain, its missing parts supplied by reference TRBV7-2 and TRBJ2-5, is GAGVSQSPSNKVTEKGKDVELRCDPISGHTALYWYRQSLGQGLEFLIYFQGNSAPDKSGLPSDRFSAERTGGSVSTLTIQRTQQEDSAVYLCASSLVVAEQETQYFGPGTRLLVL.

This chain joins TRBV6-6 and TRBJ1-5, with TRBD1 as a possible D gene (5 bases). The CDR3 contains 15 residues. The germline V and J ends were trimmed by 2 bases and 2 bases, with 10 bases remaining between them. CDR1 is MNHNY and CDR2 is SVGAGI in the germline V gene (reference sequence). CDR3 residues: CASSYDWGGNQPQHF. The CDR3 region has the DNA TGTGCCAGCAGTTACGACTGGGGGGGCAATCAGCCCCAGCATTTT.

V usage is TRBV23-1 and J usage is TRBJ1-1; 8 bases line up with TRBD1. TRBV23-1 qualifies as an ORF whose function is uncertain. The CDR3 extends over 15 amino acids. Losses at the gene ends were 3 bases for V and 6 bases for J; bases not matched to a gene: 9. The CDR3 DNA is TGCGCCAGCAGTCAGATGCAGGGGGCCCGTCCTGAAGCTTTCTTT. It translates to CASSQMQGARPEAFF.

The chain is built from TRBV4-1 and TRBJ2-5; 14 nucleotides agree with TRBD2. The J call may be faulty, since TRBJ2-7 better matches the DNA end. This CDR3 spans 17 amino acids. CDR1 is MGHRA and CDR2 is YSYEKL in the germline V gene. CDR3 protein: CASSQFGLAGGGNEQYF. The DNA for the CDR3 is TGCGCCAGCAGCCAATTTGGACTAGCGGGAGGAGGGAACGAGCAGTACTTC.

Concerning this clone itself: The same CDR3 is also encoded by other DNA sequences in this sample. The V call is TRBV5-1, the J call TRBJ2-7; no clear D. The germline V gene encodes CDR1 SGHRS and CDR2 YFSETQ. V shed 0 bases and J shed 0 bases, with 4 bases lying between them. The CDR3 has 13 amino acids. This CDR3 reads CASSLALSYEQYF. CDR3 coding DNA: TGCGCCAGCAGCTTGGCCCTCTCCTACGAGCAGTACTTC.

The chain links TRBV27 to TRBJ2-2, with D perhaps matching TRBD1 (6 bases). Germline V gene lookup returns CDR1 MNHEY and CDR2 SMNVEV (reference sequence). This CDR3 region has 20 residues. V shed 0 bases and J shed 2 bases, with 22 bases lying between them. This chain's CDR3 is CASSLSSFRLGTPNTGELFF. Here the CDR3 DNA reads TGTGCCAGCAGTTTATCCTCTTTTCGACTCGGGACACCTAACACCGGGGAGCTGTTTTTT.

The rearrangement uses TRBV28 and TRBJ1-2; TRBD1 aligns across 8 bases. The CDR3 loop spans 16 amino acids. Germline loops: CDR1 MDHEN, CDR2 SYDVKM. V shed 6 bases, J shed 8 bases, and the junction held 17 bases outside the gene matches. Here the CDR3 DNA reads TGTGCCAGCAGACCGAGTTTTGGAGGACAGGGTGGAGGCTACACCTTC. Translation gives CASRPSFGGQGGGYTF.

V gene TRBV5-1 combines with J gene TRBJ2-3; the match to TRBD2 covers 7 bases. Germline CDR1 SGHRS, CDR2 YFSETQ. CDR3 length: 15 residues. V lost 2 bases to trimming and J lost 3 bases; unmatched junction nucleotides: 6. The DNA of the CDR3 is TGCGCCAGCAGCTTTGCGGGAGAGATAACAGATACGCAGTATTTT. This sequence encodes CASSFAGEITDTQYF.

The chain combines TRBV29-1 with TRBJ2-7; D is perhaps TRBD1 or TRBD2 (7 bases each). The ends were cut back, 5 bases at V and 0 bases at J, with 11 bases in the middle. CDR1 and CDR2 from the germline V gene are SQVTM and ANQGSEA. This CDR3 spans 13 amino acids. CDR3 loop: CSVSGTDSYEQYF. CDR3 DNA sequence: TGCAGCGTTAGCGGGACAGACTCCTACGAGCAGTACTTC.

The J gene is TRBJ2-7, the V gene TRBV18; TRBD1 agrees at 9 bases. The CDR3 contains 14 residues. Germline V gene sequence: CDR1 KGHSH, CDR2 LQKENI. The V and J ends lost 6 bases and 3 bases, in that order; junction bases with no gene match: 6. The CDR3 loop reads CASSQQGAYYEQYF. CDR3 nucleotides: TGTGCCAGCTCGCAACAGGGGGCATACTACGAGCAGTACTTC.

The chain links TRBV28 to TRBJ2-7; the match to TRBD2 covers 12 bases. Trimming removed 10 bases from V and 3 bases from J; junction bases left unmatched: 13. Germline V gene sequence: CDR1 MDHEN, CDR2 SYDVKM. The length of the CDR3 is 16 residues. CDR3 sequence reads: CATVGLAGRRGYEQYF. The CDR3, as DNA: TGTGCCACCGTAGGACTAGCGGGACGGCGGGGCTACGAGCAGTACTTC.